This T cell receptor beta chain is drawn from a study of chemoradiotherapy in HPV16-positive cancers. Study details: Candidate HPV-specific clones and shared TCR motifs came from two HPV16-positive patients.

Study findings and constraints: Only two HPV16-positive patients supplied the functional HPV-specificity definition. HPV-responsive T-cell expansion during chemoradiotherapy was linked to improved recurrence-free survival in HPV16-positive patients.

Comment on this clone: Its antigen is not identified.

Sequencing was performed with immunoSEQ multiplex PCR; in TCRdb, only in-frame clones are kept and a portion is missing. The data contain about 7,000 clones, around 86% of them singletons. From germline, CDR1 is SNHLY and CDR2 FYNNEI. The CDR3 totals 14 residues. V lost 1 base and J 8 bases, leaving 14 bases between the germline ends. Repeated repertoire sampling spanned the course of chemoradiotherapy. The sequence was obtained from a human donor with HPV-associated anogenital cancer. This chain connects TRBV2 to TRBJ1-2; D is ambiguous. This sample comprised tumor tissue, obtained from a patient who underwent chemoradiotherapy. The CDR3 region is CASSEGVGGGGYTF. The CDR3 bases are TGTGCCAGCAGTGAAGGTGTCGGCGGAGGAGGCTACACCTTC. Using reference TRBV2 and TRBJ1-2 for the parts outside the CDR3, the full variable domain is EPEVTQTPSHQVTQMGQEVILRCVPISNHLYFYWYRQILGQKVEFLVSFYNNEISEKSEIFDDQFSVERPDGSNFTLKIRSTKLEDSAMYFCASSEGVGGGGYTFGSGTRLTVV.